The 32 T cell receptor beta chains in this list originate from one sample, sequenced in a study of T cells in Graves' hyperthyroidism and ophthalmopathy. RNA transcripts yielded amplified TCR beta CDR3 regions. First-round RT-PCR of the TCR CDR3 relied on the HTBI primer set. TCRdb passed the multiplex PCR reads through MiXCR, listing each CDR3 protein once. The sample includes hundreds of thousands of distinct CDR3 sequences, roughly 14% of them seen just once. Material for sequencing was blood. All receptors come from a woman aged 30 to 39 with Graves' hyperthyroidism that later progressed to Graves' ophthalmopathy.

The rearrangement links TRBV6-2 or TRBV6-3 to TRBJ1-2, with D perhaps TRBD1 (5 bases). The V end lost 7 bases, the J end lost 8 bases, and 17 bases lay between the germline ends. In germline, CDR1 is MNHEY, CDR2 SVGEGT. The CDR3 has 13 amino acids. The CDR3 sequence: CASTRESLWGYTF. In DNA, the CDR3 is TGTGCCAGCACCAGGGAATCCCTATGGGGCTACACCTTC.

This clonotype has at least ten counts. This chain links TRBV15 with TRBJ2-7; D not resolved. This CDR3 is built from 13 residues. Deletions cut 0 bases from V and 2 bases from J, with 5 bases between. Germline values: CDR1 LNHNV, CDR2 YYDKDF (reference sequence). The DNA for the CDR3 is TGTGCCACCAGCAGAGAAGTGGCCTACGAGCAGTACTTC. Translated: CATSREVAYEQYF. Full variable domain (outside the CDR3, taken from reference TRBV15 and TRBJ2-7): DAMVIQNPRYQVTQFGKPVTLSCSQTLNHNVMYWYQQKSSQAPKLLFHYYDKDFNNEADTPDNFQSRRPNTSFCFLDIRSPGLGDTAMYLCATSREVAYEQYFGPGTRLTVT.

This clonotype was found many times. This chain links TRBV7-9 with TRBJ1-2; D unresolved. Trimming shortened V by 9 bases and J by 8 bases, and 16 bases separated the two germline ends. The length of the CDR3 is 12 residues. Per the germline V gene, CDR1 is SEHNR and CDR2 is FQNEAQ (reference sequence). CDR3 region: CASHRLGEGYTF. In DNA, the CDR3 is TGTGCCAGTCATCGCCTCGGGGAGGGCTACACCTTC.

This clonotype was seen ten or more times. CDR3 in DNA: TGTGCCAGCAGCCAAGATCGTGGAGTCGACTCTGGCTACACCTTC. Protein product: CASSQDRGVDSGYTF. This rearrangement joins TRBV4-2 to TRBJ1-2; D gene unclear. The V end lost 0 bases, the J end lost 7 bases, and 15 bases lay between the germline ends. Per germline, CDR1 LGHNA and CDR2 YNFKEQ. The CDR3 consists of 15 residues.

The chain carries TRBV14 and TRBJ1-1; possibly TRBD1 for D (6 bases). Trimming removed 6 bases from V and 0 bases from J, with 8 bases in between. The CDR3 runs 13 residues. CDR1 SGHDN and CDR2 FVKESK come from the germline V gene. The CDR3 DNA reads as TGTGCCAGCAGAGACAGGATGAACACTGAAGCTTTCTTT. Protein sequence: CASRDRMNTEAFF.

In its sample, this clonotype was seen many times. The rearrangement links TRBV5-7 to TRBJ2-1; weak D call: TRBD2 (6 bases). TRBV5-7 is marked as an open reading frame, function uncertain. The CDR3 spans 16 residues. Trimming stripped 0 bases from V and 5 bases from J, with 15 bases between. CDR3 protein: CASSLVRAGRDNEQFF. As DNA, the CDR3 is TGTGCCAGCAGCTTGGTAAGAGCGGGTAGGGACAATGAGCAGTTCTTC.

This clonotype was observed once. The chain has TRBV6-4 and TRBJ2-3; 10 bases line up with TRBD2. Germline V gene lookup returns CDR1 MRHNA and CDR2 SNTAGT. This CDR3 contains 15 residues. V shed 6 bases, J shed 2 bases, and the junction held 5 bases outside the gene matches. The CDR3 reads CASSELAGSTDTQYF. The CDR3 coding sequence is TGTGCCAGCAGCGAACTAGCGGGGTCCACAGATACGCAGTATTTT.

With regard to this clonotype: Mismatch with germline at one junction end may stem from a read error. The rearrangement links TRBV6-2 or TRBV6-3 to TRBJ2-5; 8 bases fit TRBD2. This CDR3 contains 15 residues. Germline-derived CDR1 and CDR2 are MNHEY and SVGEGT. The CDR3 sequence is CASSSLAGAQETLYF. The CDR3 DNA follows: TGTGCCAGCAGTTCGCTAGCGGGCGCACAAGAGACCCTGTACTTC.

Ten or more counts support this clonotype. This chain joins TRBV7-9 and TRBJ2-1, with unresolved D. The V end lost 7 bases, the J end lost 0 bases, and 7 bases lay between the germline ends. CDR1 SEHNR and CDR2 FQNEAQ come from the germline V gene (reference sequence). The CDR3 has 13 amino acids. CDR3 protein: CASIGVSYNEQFF. The CDR3 bases are TGTGCCAGCATAGGAGTCTCCTACAATGAGCAGTTCTTC.

This clonotype was detected many times. This sequence joins TRBV6-2 or TRBV6-3 and TRBJ1-1; D not resolved. The germline CDR1 and CDR2 sequences are MNHEY and SVGEGT. V was shortened by 3 bases and J by 3 bases, with 8 bases between the two germline ends. The CDR3 has 13 residues. For the CDR3, the DNA is TGTGCCAGCAGTTATACGAGAGACACTGAAGCTTTCTTT. It translates to CASSYTRDTEAFF.

This clonotype came up many times. The chain uses TRBV28 and TRBJ1-6, with D unresolved. The CDR3 runs to 15 residues. Germline CDR1 reads MDHEN; CDR2 reads SYDVKM. The V end was cut by 6 bases, the J end by 8 bases, with 17 bases between. The CDR3 reads CASSSPDPRDSPLHF. The CDR3 DNA follows: TGTGCCAGCAGCTCGCCCGACCCTAGGGATTCACCCCTCCACTTT.

This clonotype was recorded at least ten times. The V and J genes are TRBV11-3 and TRBJ2-5; the match to TRBD1 covers 9 bases. Germline lookup yields CDR1 SGHNT and CDR2 YENEEA. V was pared by 1 base and J by 5 bases, with 17 bases of the junction left unmatched. CDR3 size: 19 residues. In DNA, the CDR3 is TGTGCCAGCAGCTTAGCCTGGGACAGGGCCTATGGGATGAGGGAGACCCAGTACTTC. Its protein is CASSLAWDRAYGMRETQYF.

This clonotype was recorded a few times. The V and J genes are TRBV9 and TRBJ2-2; D is unclear. CDR3 size: 17 residues. From germline, CDR1 is SGDLS and CDR2 YYNGEE. V was trimmed by 3 bases and J by 1 base, leaving 16 bases between them. The CDR3 loop reads CASSAGHGPGNTGELFF. The CDR3 region has the DNA TGTGCCAGCAGCGCTGGTCACGGGCCCGGGAACACCGGGGAGCTGTTTTTT.

In this sample, this clonotype turned up many times. J is TRBJ2-7 and V is TRBV7-2, with 7 nucleotides matching TRBD2. Looked up from germline, CDR1 is SGHTA and CDR2 is FQGNSA. This CDR3 spans 16 amino acids. J gave up 3 bases and V 4 bases, and 12 bases lay outside the gene matches. The CDR3 nucleotides read TGTGCCAGCAGCTCCTCTTTCGGCGGGAGTAGCTACGAGCAGTACTTC. It yields the protein CASSSSFGGSSYEQYF.

This clonotype was observed many times. The rearrangement links TRBV18 to TRBJ1-2; 7 bases line up with TRBD1. This CDR3 comprises 13 residues. V trimming: 2 bases; J trimming: 5 bases; junction bases outside the gene matches: 2. Germline loops: CDR1 KGHSH, CDR2 LQKENI. DNA for the CDR3: TGTGCCAGCTCACCAGACAGGGAGTATGGCTACACCTTC. Protein product: CASSPDREYGYTF.

This clonotype was seen ten or more times. This chain uses TRBV7-2 with TRBJ2-1, with 8 bases matching TRBD2. Per germline, CDR1 SGHTA and CDR2 FQGNSA. The CDR3 runs 15 residues. Trimming took 2 bases from V and 8 from J; bases not matched to a gene: 8. The CDR3 DNA sequence: TGTGCCAGCAGCTTAAGGCGGGAGGTAGAGTATGAGCAGTTCTTC. Its protein product is CASSLRREVEYEQFF.

The chain carries TRBV3-1 and TRBJ2-3; the D is unclear. This CDR3 spans 12 amino acids. The germline CDR1 and CDR2 sequences are LGHDT and YNNKEL (reference sequence). The ends were cut back, 6 bases at V and 2 bases at J, with 6 bases in the middle. The CDR3 protein is CASREDTDTQYF. CDR3 in DNA: TGTGCCAGCAGGGAAGACACAGATACGCAGTATTTT.

About this clonotype itself: A read error may be the cause here, since a much bigger clone is one base away. The gene calls are TRBV20-1 and TRBJ2-7, with 12 bases that match TRBD2. V gave up 0 bases and J gave up 7 bases; unmatched junction bases: 4. CDR1 and CDR2 from the germline V gene are DFQATT and SNEGSKA (reference sequence). The CDR3 loop spans 14 amino acids. CDR3 sequence reads: CSARDPSGGDEQYF. In DNA, the CDR3 is TGCAGTGCTAGAGATCCTAGCGGGGGGGATGAGCAGTACTTC.

This clonotype occurred a few times. This chain uses TRBV28 with TRBJ1-4; 8 bases agree with TRBD1. CDR3 length equals 14 residues. V dropped 6 bases and J dropped 8; count of bases not matched to a gene: 8. The germline CDR1 and CDR2 sequences are MDHEN and SYDVKM. The CDR3 spells CASSLTGEEEKLFF. As DNA, the CDR3 is TGTGCCAGCAGCCTGACAGGGGAGGAGGAAAAACTGTTTTTT.

The chain recombines TRBV30 with TRBJ2-1, with 10 bases lining up with TRBD1. J was trimmed by 11 bases and V by 0 bases; bases with no gene match: 10. The CDR3 has 15 residues. Germline CDR1 reads GTSNPN; CDR2 reads SVGIG (reference sequence). The chain's CDR3 is CAWSVLRTGGNKQFF. In DNA, the CDR3 is TGTGCCTGGAGTGTACTTCGGACAGGGGGAAACAAGCAGTTCTTC.

This clonotype was counted many times. This chain joins TRBV12-3 or TRBV12-4 and TRBJ2-2, with TRBD1 matching 9 bases. This CDR3 has 15 amino acids. V lost 3 bases and J lost 7; bases outside the gene matches: 6. The CDR3: CASSFLQGASGELFF. The CDR3 DNA reads TGTGCCAGCAGTTTTTTACAGGGGGCTAGCGGGGAGCTGTTTTTT.

This clonotype showed up many times. This chain uses TRBV27 with TRBJ1-4, with D unresolved. CDR1 and CDR2 from the germline V gene are MNHEY and SMNVEV (reference sequence). The CDR3 has 16 amino acids. Trimming removed 2 bases at V and 4 bases at J, with 14 bases between. The CDR3 sequence is CASSLQASGDNEKLFF. CDR3 sequence (DNA): TGTGCCAGCAGTTTACAGGCGTCCGGCGATAATGAAAAACTGTTTTTT.

This clonotype has just a few counts. A much larger clone sits a single nucleotide away, making a read error possible. The chain couples TRBV25-1 to TRBJ1-1; tentatively, D is TRBD1 (6 bases). The CDR3 consists of 13 residues. The germline V and J ends were trimmed by 5 bases and 3 bases, with 10 bases remaining between them. CDR1 and CDR2 from the germline V gene are MGHDK and SYGVNS. CDR3 in DNA: TGTGCCAGCAGTATTAGGGGGGACACTGAAGCTTTCTTT. This encodes CASSIRGDTEAFF.

This clonotype occurred many times. The chain is built from TRBV29-1 and TRBJ2-7; a possible D gene is TRBD2 (6 bases). CDR1 is SQVTM and CDR2 is ANQGSEA in the germline V gene. This CDR3 is built from 14 residues. V lost 7 bases, J lost 5 bases, and 21 bases lay in between. The CDR3 bases are TGCAGCGAAATTTGGACGGGAGCGGTTGACGAGCAGTACTTC. It codes for CSEIWTGAVDEQYF.

This clonotype was seen many times. The V call is TRBV6-5, the J call TRBJ2-7; the D is unclear. V dropped 2 bases and J dropped 2 bases, with 7 bases sitting between them. This CDR3 region has 13 residues. The germline CDR1 and CDR2 sequences are MNHEY and SVGAGI. The CDR3 here is CASSYRDAYEQYF. DNA of the CDR3: TGTGCCAGCAGTTACAGGGATGCCTACGAGCAGTACTTC.

This sequence joins TRBV7-3 and TRBJ2-2, with D unresolved. Germline assignment: CDR1 SGHTA and CDR2 FQGTGA. The germline V and J ends were trimmed by 5 bases and 4 bases, with 8 bases remaining between them. CDR3 length: 13 amino acids. In DNA, the CDR3 is TGTGCCAGCAGCCCCCGGATCACCGGGGAGCTGTTTTTT. It specifies CASSPRITGELFF.

Many counts were recorded for this clonotype. The chain employs TRBV2 and TRBJ2-1, with 11 bases aligning to TRBD2. The CDR3 has 15 residues. Germline CDR1 SNHLY, CDR2 FYNNEI. The J segment lost 8 bases and the V segment lost 6 bases, leaving 9 bases of the junction unmatched. CDR3 sequence: CASRKLAGGEDEQFF. In DNA, the CDR3 is TGTGCCAGCAGGAAGCTAGCGGGAGGTGAGGATGAGCAGTTCTTC.

A note on this clonotype: Just one base apart from a much larger clone, this may be a read error. The J gene is TRBJ1-2, the V gene TRBV12-3 or TRBV12-4, with a possible D match to TRBD1 (5 bases). The V end lost 7 bases, the J end lost 8 bases, and 11 bases lay between the germline ends. There are 11 residues in the CDR3. The CDR3 DNA is TGTGCCAGCACTATGGGGGACGGCTACACCTTC. The encoded protein is CASTMGDGYTF.

The chain couples TRBV19 to TRBJ2-7, with 11 bases matching TRBD1. V lost 5 bases, J lost 2 bases, and 8 bases stayed unmatched. Germline CDR1 and CDR2: LNHDA and SQIVND (reference sequence). There are 16 residues in the CDR3. CDR3 in amino acids: CASSQGLDRGPYEQYF. The CDR3 DNA sequence: TGTGCCAGTAGTCAGGGGCTGGACAGGGGGCCCTACGAGCAGTACTTC.

As for this clonotype: The junction departs from germline at one end; a sequencing error may be responsible. The chain has TRBV12-3 or TRBV12-4 and TRBJ2-7, with TRBD1 identical over 7 bases. The CDR3 length is 11 residues. The CDR3 spells CASSRGQACRF. For the CDR3, the DNA is TGTGCCAGCAGTAGAGGACAGGCGTGTCGTTTC.

This clonotype appeared many times. The rearrangement uses TRBV7-2 and TRBJ1-4; TRBD1 matches at 8 bases. V shed 5 bases and J 3 bases; nucleotides not matched to a gene: 2. The CDR3 is made up of 14 amino acids. Germline loops: CDR1 SGHTA, CDR2 FQGNSA. CDR3 sequence reads: CASSAGQANEKLFF. The CDR3 region has the DNA TGTGCCAGCAGCGCGGGACAGGCTAATGAAAAACTGTTTTTT.

This clonotype was counted ten times or more. The chain carries TRBV12-3 or TRBV12-4 and TRBJ2-1, with 8 nucleotides matching TRBD2. The junction had 11 bases not matched to a gene; V was cut back by 5 bases and J by 8 bases. The CDR3 is made up of 15 amino acids. The chain's CDR3 is CASSPFAGGNDEQFF. The CDR3 region has the DNA TGTGCCAGCAGTCCCTTTGCGGGAGGAAACGATGAGCAGTTCTTC.